The clone carrying this TCR delta chain occurred a few times. Its specificity is unknown. The sample is drawn from a study of Vδ1+ human thymocytes. Study outcomes and limitations: Around 20% of thymic delta-chain sequences were Vdelta2, with few Vdelta3, unlike blood Vdelta1+ controls. In the thymus, TRG and TRD repertoires looked highly polyclonal with Gaussian CDR3 lengths. The authors advised highly purified populations and single-cell validation.

Trimming left V 1 base short and J 1 base short, with 19 bases between. Germline lookup yields CDR1 TSWWSYY and CDR2 QGS. The CDR3 loop spans 18 amino acids. RNA was extracted from the cells and then reverse transcribed. The CDR3 regions were amplified by multiplex PCR from V-gene primers to a constant-region primer. TCRdb re-analyzed the multiplex PCR reads via CATT. The table has 50,000 to 60,000 delta-chain clones, more than 12% seen once; the top ten hold 0.39%. The sequence came from a girl under three years old who had congenital heart surgery. The sample taken for sequencing was Vdelta1+ gamma-delta thymocytes from the thymus. Subset specified: FACS-sorted CD3+ TCRalphabeta- TCRVdelta1+ TCRVdelta2- thymocytes. The genes are TRDV1 and TRDJ1, with a tentative D call TRDD3 (5 bases). The DNA of the CDR3 is TGTGCTCTTGGGGAACGGAGACGGGTATACGGTAGCACCGATAAACTCATCTTT. Encoded protein: CALGERRRVYGSTDKLIF.